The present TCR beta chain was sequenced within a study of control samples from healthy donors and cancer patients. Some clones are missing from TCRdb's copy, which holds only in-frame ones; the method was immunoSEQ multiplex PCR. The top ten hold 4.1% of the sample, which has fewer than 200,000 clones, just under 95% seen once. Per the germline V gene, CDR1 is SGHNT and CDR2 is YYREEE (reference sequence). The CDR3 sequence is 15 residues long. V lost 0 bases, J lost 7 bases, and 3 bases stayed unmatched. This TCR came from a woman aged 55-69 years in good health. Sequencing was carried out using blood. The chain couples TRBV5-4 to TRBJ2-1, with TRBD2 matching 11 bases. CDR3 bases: TGTGCCAGCAGCTTGGCACTAGCGGGGGAAAATGAGCAGTTCTTC. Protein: CASSLALAGENEQFF. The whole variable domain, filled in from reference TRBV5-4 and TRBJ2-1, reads ETGVTQSPTHLIKTRGQQVTLRCSSQSGHNTVSWYQQALGQGPQFIFQYYREEENGRGNFPPRFSGLQFPNYSSELNVNALELDDSALYLCASSLALAGENEQFFGPGTRLTVL.